Below, 14 T cell receptor beta chains from the same sample are listed, as sequenced in a study of chemoradiotherapy in HPV16-positive cancers. TCRdb's table, derived via immunoSEQ multiplex PCR, lists solely in-frame clones and lacks some. The data show 9,900 or so clones, 65% to 80% seen once. The sequencing used tumor tissue, collected from a patient who underwent chemoradiotherapy. The origin of the receptors is a human donor with HPV-associated anogenital cancer.

The chain recombines TRBV2 with TRBJ2-7; 7 bases fit TRBD1. CDR1 SNHLY and CDR2 FYNNEI come from the germline V gene. The ends lost 10 bases at V and 2 bases at J; junction bases unmatched: 8. The CDR3 length is 13 residues. For the CDR3, the DNA is TGTGCCACCAGACAGGGACCCCCCTACGAGCAGTACTTC. Translated: CATRQGPPYEQYF.

This clone was counted between two and nine times. The V call is TRBV30, the J call TRBJ1-2, with TRBD1 identical over 7 bases. Losses at the gene ends were 7 bases for V and 5 bases for J; bases not matched to a gene: 13. The germline V gene encodes CDR1 GTSNPN and CDR2 SVGIG (reference sequence). This CDR3 is 14 amino acids long. DNA for the CDR3: TGTGCCTCAGACGACAGGGATTTTGGGTATGGCTACACCTTC. Encoded protein: CASDDRDFGYGYTF.

The chain carries TRBV7-9 and TRBJ1-1; possibly TRBD1 for D (5 bases). The CDR3 runs 11 residues. V lost 1 base and J 10 bases, leaving 7 bases between the germline ends. The germline V gene encodes CDR1 SEHNR and CDR2 FQNEAQ (reference sequence). CDR3 loop: CASSLDGGAFF. The CDR3 nucleotides read TGTGCCAGCAGCTTAGACGGGGGAGCTTTCTTT.

This clone has a handful of counts. The chain joins TRBV7-2 to TRBJ1-2; maybe TRBD1 (5 bases). Germline CDR1 reads SGHTA; CDR2 reads FQGNSA. Trimming stripped 8 bases from V and 3 bases from J, with 13 bases between. The CDR3 contains 13 residues. The CDR3 nucleotides read TGTGCCAGCCGGGGACCGGGGGACTATGGCTACACCTTC. Protein product: CASRGPGDYGYTF.

CDR3 protein: CASSGTGGSNEKLFF. CDR3 sequence (DNA): TGCGCCAGCAGTGGTACAGGGGGCTCTAATGAAAAACTGTTTTTT. This chain connects TRBV10-2 to TRBJ1-4; 9 bases agree with TRBD1. The V gene's germline CDR1 is WSHSY and CDR2 SAAADI. V dropped 4 bases and J dropped 3; count of bases not matched to a gene: 3. This CDR3 has 15 residues.

The CDR3: CSARSEKQAFF. As DNA, the CDR3 is TGCAGTGCTAGGTCAGAAAAGCAAGCTTTCTTT. The gene calls are TRBV20-1 and TRBJ1-1; no clear D. The CDR3 runs to 11 residues. Germline values: CDR1 DFQATT, CDR2 SNEGSKA (reference sequence). V lost 3 bases to trimming and J lost 9 bases, with 11 bases between them.

This clone has only one observation. The chain is built from TRBV29-1 and TRBJ2-5, with D perhaps being TRBD1 or TRBD2 (5 bases each). Germline V gives CDR1 SQVTM, CDR2 ANQGSEA. Trimming took 3 bases from V and 3 from J, leaving 8 bases between them. CDR3 size: 12 residues. Here the CDR3 DNA reads TGCAGCGTTGAGTTGGGGGAAGAGACCCAGTACTTC. This translates into CSVELGEETQYF. Looking up the rest from reference TRBV29-1 and TRBJ2-5 gives the full variable domain: SAVISQKPSRDICQRGTSLTIQCQVDSQVTMMFWYRQQPGQSLTLIATANQGSEATYESGFVIDKFPISRPNLTFSTLTVSNMSPEDSSIYLCSVELGEETQYFGPGTRLLVL.

The chain carries TRBV28 and TRBJ2-7; 7 bases line up with TRBD1. CDR1 is MDHEN, CDR2 SYDVKM, per germline. The CDR3 spans 13 residues. With V trimmed by 4 bases and J by 5 bases, 5 bases remained unmatched. CDR3 DNA sequence: TGTGCCAGCAGTTCCGACAGGGTCAACGAGCAGTACTTC. This gives the protein CASSSDRVNEQYF.

The rearrangement links TRBV5-1 to TRBJ1-1; the match to TRBD1 covers 8 bases. Germline-derived CDR1 and CDR2 are SGHRS and YFSETQ. The CDR3 runs to 17 residues. V lost 1 base, J lost 2 bases, and 10 bases stayed unmatched. The CDR3 here is CASSLRAGGLSNTEAFF. The CDR3 DNA reads TGCGCCAGCAGCTTGAGGGCAGGGGGCCTTTCTAACACTGAAGCTTTCTTT.

This sequence joins TRBV28 and TRBJ2-5, with D perhaps given as TRBD1 or TRBD2 (5 bases each). V lost 3 bases, J lost 10 bases, and 21 bases lay in between. This CDR3 has 15 residues. Per the germline V gene, CDR1 is MDHEN and CDR2 is SYDVKM. The CDR3 protein is CASSFQGPPRVGQYF. The CDR3 DNA sequence: TGTGCCAGCAGTTTCCAGGGCCCCCCGAGGGTTGGCCAGTACTTC. The entire variable domain, with the rest obtained from reference TRBV28 and TRBJ2-5, is as follows: DVKVTQSSRYLVKRTGEKVFLECVQDMDHENMFWYRQDPGLGLRLIYFSYDVKMKEKGDIPEGYSVSREKKERFSLILESASTNQTSMYLCASSFQGPPRVGQYFGPGTRLLVL.

This clone was observed a few times. The chain uses TRBV28 and TRBJ1-6, with a possible D match to TRBD1 (5 bases). The CDR3 loop spans 14 amino acids. The germline CDR1 and CDR2 sequences are MDHEN and SYDVKM. The V and J ends lost 5 bases and 7 bases respectively, with 12 bases between them. The CDR3 here is CASSVGTANSPLHF. The CDR3 DNA sequence: TGTGCCAGCAGTGTCGGGACGGCGAATTCACCCCTCCACTTT. Drawing the rest from reference TRBV28 and TRBJ1-6, the complete variable domain is DVKVTQSSRYLVKRTGEKVFLECVQDMDHENMFWYRQDPGLGLRLIYFSYDVKMKEKGDIPEGYSVSREKKERFSLILESASTNQTSMYLCASSVGTANSPLHFGNGTRLTVT.

This chain links TRBV18 with TRBJ1-4, with D perhaps TRBD1 (6 bases). From germline, CDR1 is KGHSH and CDR2 LQKENI. Trimming stripped 6 bases from V and 0 bases from J, with 8 bases between. CDR3 length equals 14 residues. The CDR3 loop is CASSNRATNEKLFF. CDR3 DNA: TGTGCCAGCTCGAACAGGGCAACTAATGAAAAACTGTTTTTT.

This clone appeared a single time. The chain employs TRBV6-5 and TRBJ1-1; D is possibly TRBD1 (5 bases). Between the trimmed V and J ends, which lost 4 bases and 4 bases, there was a span of 16 bases. Germline V gene sequence: CDR1 MNHEY, CDR2 SVGAGI. The CDR3 runs to 15 residues. CDR3 protein: CASSSPRGLVTEAFF. The CDR3 DNA sequence: TGTGCCAGCAGTTCCCCTAGGGGCTTAGTCACTGAAGCTTTCTTT.

V gene TRBV30 combines with J gene TRBJ2-7; TRBD1 aligns across 8 bases. In germline, CDR1 is GTSNPN, CDR2 SVGIG (reference sequence). The CDR3 extends over 13 amino acids. V was clipped by 0 bases and J by 5 bases; unmatched bases: 3. CDR3 in amino acids: CAWSVDRGHEQYF. In DNA, the CDR3 is TGTGCCTGGAGTGTTGACAGGGGACACGAGCAGTACTTC.